The TCR beta chain under discussion was sequenced for a study of shared clonotypes between healthy human individuals. The study's findings and limits: Of the naive CD4 clonotypes, about 5.4% were shared across several donors.

Caucasian adults living in Nashville, Tennessee, provided all samples. Details on this clone: The antigen remains undetermined.

Germline CDR1 and CDR2: SNHLY and FYNNEI. Unmatched junction bases numbered 9, after V lost 5 bases and J lost 4 bases. CDR3 size: 16 residues. Sequencing was performed with immunoSEQ multiplex PCR; in TCRdb, only in-frame clones are kept and a portion is missing. The sample lists about 980,000 clones, approximately 80% occurring once. This sequence originates from a man aged 18 to 35 in good health. The chain combines TRBV2 with TRBJ1-5; 9 bases are shared with TRBD1. The sample taken for sequencing was memory CD4+ T cells sorted from blood. Subset of the sample: CD45RA-negative fraction. This CDR3 reads CASSLLPGQGNQPQHF. CDR3 DNA sequence: TGTGCCAGCAGTCTACTTCCGGGACAGGGAAATCAGCCCCAGCATTTT.